This T cell receptor (beta chain) was found in a study of blood T cell repertoires in COVID-19. The overall study: Samples taken during acute and convalescent COVID-19 were collected in the United States, Italy and Spain.

Germline V CDR1 and CDR2: KGHSH, LQKENI. The CDR3 is 12 amino acids. V was trimmed by 3 bases and J by 8 bases, leaving 10 bases between them. In the original processing: Estimated nucleated cell counts came from reference gene primer amplification. Using immunoSEQ multiplex PCR, the repertoire was profiled, and TCRdb retains in-frame clones only, with some absent. D and trimming were read from the DNA, whereas the V and J calls and clone size are those reported in that table. The sample includes about 260,000 clones, approximately 84% of them seen just once. The sequenced sample consisted of peripheral blood. The TCR originated in a woman of 80 years or more with acute or convalescent COVID-19. The chain has TRBV18 and TRBJ1-2; D possibly corresponds to TRBD1 (5 bases). CDR3 protein: CASSPGQRGYTF. The CDR3 coding sequence is TGTGCCAGCTCACCGGGGCAGAGGGGCTACACCTTC. Full variable domain (outside the CDR3, taken from reference TRBV18 and TRBJ1-2): NAGVMQNPRHLVRRRGQEARLRCSPMKGHSHVYWYRQLPEEGLKFMVYLQKENIIDESGMPKERFSAEFPKEGPSILRIQQVVRGDSAAYFCASSPGQRGYTFGSGTRLTVV.